This T cell receptor beta chain originates from a study of blood T cell repertoires in COVID-19. Study as a whole: Whether acute or convalescent, the COVID-19 samples came from the United States, Italy and Spain. Sample material is recorded as cDNA or gDNA derived from T cells, B-cell-depleted T cells, or PBMCs.

TCRdb's table, derived via immunoSEQ multiplex PCR, lists solely in-frame clones and lacks some. The sample has about 170,000 clones, 80% to 85% seen once. The germline V and J ends were trimmed by 6 bases and 6 bases, with 17 bases remaining between them. Germline loops: CDR1 KGHSH, CDR2 LQKENI. There are 14 residues in the CDR3. The rearrangement joins TRBV18 to TRBJ1-1; TRBD1 is a possible D gene (6 bases). What was sequenced was peripheral blood. This TCR was sampled from a human donor with acute or convalescent COVID-19. The donor label of this sample is uncertain. CDR3 DNA: TGTGCCAGCTCCCTTCAGGGGAATATGGCTGAAGCTTTCTTT. Translated: CASSLQGNMAEAFF.